Listed here are 20 T cell receptor beta chains from one sample, sequenced in a study of cytomegalovirus exposure and HLA in healthy donors. The PCR used 60 Vbeta and 13 Jbeta primers. Sequenced by immunoSEQ multiplex PCR; TCRdb stores in-frame clones only, minus some. The table lists about 99,000 clones, more than 75% of them singletons. The sample was PBMCs. These receptors all come from a woman aged 18-35 years in good health and CMV-seropositive.

The V call is TRBV4-2, the J call TRBJ1-2; 7 bases are shared with TRBD1. Unmatched junction bases numbered 14, after V lost 8 bases and J lost 2 bases. The CDR3 extends over 16 amino acids. The germline V gene encodes CDR1 LGHNA and CDR2 YNFKEQ. This CDR3 is CASRRGHLDLNYGYTF. In DNA, the CDR3 is TGTGCCAGCCGGAGGGGGCACCTTGACCTGAACTATGGCTACACCTTC.

This clone was recorded once. The chain recombines TRBV7-3 with TRBJ2-3; D not certain. The CDR3 covers 14 residues. Trimming removed 5 bases at V and 0 bases at J, with 9 bases between. The germline gives CDR1 SGHTA, CDR2 FQGTGA. The CDR3 DNA follows: TGTGCCAGCAGCCCGACTGTCAGCACAGATACGCAGTATTTT. Amino acid sequence: CASSPTVSTDTQYF. The entire variable domain, with the rest obtained from reference TRBV7-3 and TRBJ2-3, is as follows: GAGVSQTPSNKVTEKGKYVELRCDPISGHTALYWYRQSLGQGPEFLIYFQGTGAADDSGLPNDRFFAVRPEGSVSTLKIQRTERGDSAVYLCASSPTVSTDTQYFGPGTRLTVL.

This rearrangement joins TRBV11-2 to TRBJ2-7; tentative D call: TRBD1 (5 bases). The V end was cut by 1 base, the J end by 6 bases, with 10 bases between. Germline lookup yields CDR1 SGHAT and CDR2 FQNNGV. There are 13 residues in the CDR3. The CDR3 reads CASSLGGLAEQYF. The CDR3 DNA reads as TGTGCCAGCAGCTTAGGGGGCTTAGCCGAGCAGTACTTC.

This clone was found a few times. The rearrangement joins TRBV4-3 to TRBJ2-1, with 9 bases identical to TRBD2. CDR1 is LGHNA, CDR2 YSLEER, per germline. CDR3 size: 18 residues. The junction had 12 bases not matched to a gene; V was cut back by 1 base and J by 5 bases. CDR3: CASSQGQGWTSENNEQFF. For the CDR3, the DNA is TGCGCCAGCAGCCAAGGACAGGGTTGGACTAGCGAGAACAATGAGCAGTTCTTC.

CDR3 DNA: TGTGCCAGCAGCTTCCCCACAGGGGGCTGGGGCTACACCTTC. Translated: CASSFPTGGWGYTF. This chain links TRBV7-9 with TRBJ1-2; TRBD1 matches 9 bases. Germline loops: CDR1 SEHNR, CDR2 FQNEAQ (reference sequence). The V gene end was trimmed by 3 bases and the J gene end by 8 bases; junction bases not matched to a gene: 7. CDR3 length: 14 amino acids.

The CDR3 reads CSVASTGGYGYTF. The CDR3 DNA reads TGCAGCGTTGCTTCAACAGGGGGCTATGGCTACACCTTC. The gene calls are TRBV29-1 and TRBJ1-2; 8 bases line up with TRBD1. Losses at the gene ends were 4 bases for V and 4 bases for J; bases not matched to a gene: 5. This CDR3 comprises 13 residues. In germline, CDR1 is SQVTM, CDR2 ANQGSEA. Combining the CDR3 with reference TRBV29-1 and TRBJ1-2 gives the whole variable domain SAVISQKPSRDICQRGTSLTIQCQVDSQVTMMFWYRQQPGQSLTLIATANQGSEATYESGFVIDKFPISRPNLTFSTLTVSNMSPEDSSIYLCSVASTGGYGYTFGSGTRLTVV.

The rearrangement joins TRBV4-1 to TRBJ1-2; D call uncertain. Germline V gene sequence: CDR1 MGHRA, CDR2 YSYEKL. Between the trimmed V and J ends, which lost 1 base and 1 base, there was a span of 10 bases. This CDR3 is 15 amino acids long. The CDR3 coding sequence is TGCGCCAGCAGCCAAGCCTCGGCGGGTAACTATGGCTACACCTTC. This translates into CASSQASAGNYGYTF.

V is TRBV5-4 and J is TRBJ2-7; tentative D call: TRBD2 (5 bases). CDR1 is SGHNT, CDR2 YYREEE, per germline (reference sequence). Trimming took off 3 bases at V and 0 bases at J, with 10 bases between the two ends. The CDR3 runs to 14 residues. For the CDR3, the DNA is TGTGCCAGCAGCTGGATGGGGAGCTCCTACGAGCAGTACTTC. Translated, it gives CASSWMGSSYEQYF. Together with reference TRBV5-4 and TRBJ2-7, the CDR3 gives the full variable domain: ETGVTQSPTHLIKTRGQQVTLRCSSQSGHNTVSWYQQALGQGPQFIFQYYREEENGRGNFPPRFSGLQFPNYSSELNVNALELDDSALYLCASSWMGSSYEQYFGPGTRLTVT.

Concerning this clone itself: The junction departs from the called germline gene at one end, perhaps through a read error. The chain joins TRBV7-7 to TRBJ2-5; TRBD2 agrees at 13 bases. This CDR3 comprises 14 residues. The germline CDR1 and CDR2 sequences are SSHAT and FNYEAQ (reference sequence). CDR3 coding DNA: TGTGCTAGCAGCATGGGACTAGCGGGGGAGACCCAGTACTTC. Protein: CASSMGLAGETQYF.

This chain connects TRBV28 to TRBJ2-7, with D possibly TRBD1 on 6 matching bases. The V end lost 8 bases, the J end lost 4 bases, and 15 bases lay between the germline ends. The CDR3 has 13 amino acids. Germline values: CDR1 MDHEN, CDR2 SYDVKM. CDR3: CASQGPPSYEQYF. Written as DNA, the CDR3 is TGTGCCAGCCAGGGGCCGCCTTCATACGAGCAGTACTTC.

The J gene is TRBJ1-4, the V gene TRBV6-1; a weak D match, TRBD1 (6 bases). This CDR3 has 15 residues. The germline gives CDR1 MNHNS, CDR2 SASEGT. The V gene lost 6 bases and the J gene lost 6 bases, with 17 bases spanning the gap. The CDR3 is CASRPPQGFYEKLFF. For the CDR3, the DNA is TGTGCCAGCAGGCCCCCACAGGGCTTTTATGAAAAACTGTTTTTT.

This clone was counted between two and nine times. This chain links TRBV28 with TRBJ2-7, with TRBD2 matching over 9 bases. The CDR3 totals 11 residues. The V gene end was trimmed by 8 bases and the J gene end by 13 bases; junction bases not matched to a gene: 9. Germline V gene data show CDR1 as MDHEN and CDR2 as SYDVKM. The CDR3 spells CASHYIAGVYF. CDR3 coding DNA: TGTGCCAGCCACTACATAGCGGGAGTATACTTC.

In its sample, this clone was seen once. The chain is built from TRBV11-2 and TRBJ2-7, with 7 bases matching TRBD2. V trimming: 6 bases; J trimming: 0 bases; junction bases outside the gene matches: 5. There are 14 residues in the CDR3. Germline V gene lookup returns CDR1 SGHAT and CDR2 FQNNGV. CDR3 sequence reads: CASRAQRDSYEQYF. CDR3 sequence (DNA): TGTGCCAGCAGAGCACAGCGGGACTCCTACGAGCAGTACTTC.

The rearrangement joins TRBV9 to TRBJ1-3, with D possibly TRBD1 on 5 matching bases. This CDR3 region has 13 residues. V was shortened by 2 bases and J by 8 bases, with 11 bases between the two germline ends. The germline CDR1 and CDR2 sequences are SGDLS and YYNGEE. CDR3 nucleotide sequence: TGTGCCAGCAGCGTGGGGCCCAAGGACACCATATATTTT. Protein product: CASSVGPKDTIYF.

The table lists this clone with a few counts. The CDR3 protein is CASRARAGGPDEQFF. CDR3 nucleotide sequence: TGTGCCAGCAGGGCCAGGGCGGGGGGGCCCGATGAGCAGTTCTTC. The gene calls are TRBV10-3 and TRBJ2-1, with 9 bases matching TRBD2. Trimming cost V 10 bases and J 8 bases; bases outside gene matches: 15. The length of the CDR3 is 15 residues. Germline-derived CDR1 and CDR2 are ENHRY and SYGVKD.

V is TRBV2 and J is TRBJ1-1, with a possible D match to TRBD1 (5 bases). Trimming cost V 2 bases and J 1 base, with 20 bases left between them. The CDR3 sequence is 18 residues long. Germline V lookup: CDR1 SNHLY, CDR2 FYNNEI. The CDR3 coding sequence is TGTGCCAGCAGTGAACTGCGTATGGTTAGCAGGGCGAACACTGAAGCTTTCTTT. Amino acids: CASSELRMVSRANTEAFF.

The rearrangement joins TRBV27 to TRBJ2-1, with TRBD2 matching 8 bases. CDR3 length equals 14 residues. In germline, CDR1 is MNHEY, CDR2 SMNVEV (reference sequence). Trimming cost V 9 bases and J 7 bases; bases outside gene matches: 11. As DNA, the CDR3 is TGTGCCAGTACCATGGGGGCTAGCGGGAATGAGCAGTTCTTC. Protein: CASTMGASGNEQFF.

This chain connects TRBV11-1 to TRBJ2-2; D remains unclear. Between the trimmed V and J ends, which lost 5 bases and 0 bases, there was a span of 13 bases. CDR1 and CDR2 (germline): SGHAT, FQDESV (reference sequence). This CDR3 spans 16 amino acids. The CDR3 loop is CASSPRSTSNTGELFF. CDR3 coding DNA: TGTGCCAGCAGCCCCAGGTCTACTTCGAACACCGGGGAGCTGTTTTTT. Combining the CDR3 with reference TRBV11-1 and TRBJ2-2 gives the whole variable domain EAEVAQSPRYKITEKSQAVAFWCDPISGHATLYWYRQILGQGPELLVQFQDESVVDDSQLPKDRFSAERLKGVDSTLKIQPAELGDSAMYLCASSPRSTSNTGELFFGEGSRLTVL.

Concerning this clone: A junction boundary mismatches the germline segment, possibly from a read error. V and J are TRBV5-6 and TRBJ2-7; TRBD2 matches 13 bases. The CDR3 consists of 18 residues. CDR1 and CDR2 (germline): SGHDT, YYEEEE. The CDR3 loop reads CASSSAGGLAGRSHEQYF. In DNA, the CDR3 is TGTGCCAGCAGCTCGGCGGGGGGACTAGCGGGGCGCTCCCACGAGCAGTACTTC. The full variable domain, with the rest looked up from reference TRBV5-6 and TRBJ2-7, is DAGVTQSPTHLIKTRGQQVTLRCSPKSGHDTVSWYQQALGQGPQFIFQYYEEEERQRGNFPDRFSGHQFPNYSSELNVNALLLGDSALYLCASSSAGGLAGRSHEQYFGPGTRLTVT.

This clone was picked up one time. V is TRBV5-4 and J is TRBJ2-1, with 8 positions matching TRBD2. Germline CDR1 reads SGHNT; CDR2 reads YYREEE (reference sequence). The V and J ends lost 6 bases and 7 bases, in that order; junction bases with no gene match: 15. The CDR3 has 16 residues. CDR3 nucleotide sequence: TGTGCCAGCACCCACGGGTTGGTAGCGGGATTGAATGAGCAGTTCTTC. It yields the protein CASTHGLVAGLNEQFF. Supplemented by reference TRBV5-4 and TRBJ2-1, the full variable domain reads ETGVTQSPTHLIKTRGQQVTLRCSSQSGHNTVSWYQQALGQGPQFIFQYYREEENGRGNFPPRFSGLQFPNYSSELNVNALELDDSALYLCASTHGLVAGLNEQFFGPGTRLTVL.